A single sample gave rise to the 26 T cell receptor beta chains below, sequenced in a study of T cells in Graves' hyperthyroidism and ophthalmopathy. RNA transcripts served as the template for amplifying TCR beta CDR3 regions. The HTBI primer set was used in a first-round RT-PCR of the TCR CDR3. MiXCR, applied by TCRdb to the multiplex PCR reads, yields one record per CDR3 protein. The sample holds 300,000 to 400,000 distinct CDR3 sequences, approximately 15% seen once. Sequenced input: blood. Receptor source: an older woman with Graves' hyperthyroidism.

This clonotype has at least ten counts. V usage is TRBV20-1 and J usage is TRBJ1-2; the D is unclear. Trimming took 6 bases from V and 9 from J, leaving 5 bases between them. Germline V gene sequence: CDR1 DFQATT, CDR2 SNEGSKA (reference sequence). The CDR3 consists of 8 residues. The CDR3 loop is CSAGRYTF. Written as DNA, the CDR3 is TGCAGTGCGGGCCGCTACACCTTC.

This clonotype has just a few counts. The chain uses TRBV9 and TRBJ2-7; perhaps TRBD2 as D (6 bases). CDR1 SGDLS and CDR2 YYNGEE come from the germline V gene. Deletions cut 0 bases from V and 3 bases from J, with 13 bases between. CDR3 length: 15 amino acids. The CDR3: CASSVGSSAGYEQYF. The CDR3 DNA reads as TGTGCCAGCAGCGTAGGGTCTAGCGCAGGCTACGAGCAGTACTTC.

This clonotype was observed at least ten times. DNA of the CDR3: TGTGCCAGCAGTTACTCGAATTTCATAGGGACTAGGGGAGACAATGAGCAGTTCTTC. The encoded protein is CASSYSNFIGTRGDNEQFF. The rearrangement links TRBV6-6 to TRBJ2-1, with 8 bases that match TRBD2. The CDR3 length is 19 residues. The ends lost 0 bases at V and 5 bases at J; junction bases unmatched: 15. CDR1 MNHNY and CDR2 SVGAGI come from the germline V gene (reference sequence).

This clonotype showed up just a few times. J is TRBJ2-2 and V is TRBV20-1; D unclear. This CDR3 region has 12 residues. The V end was cut by 3 bases, the J end by 3 bases, with 5 bases between. CDR1 DFQATT and CDR2 SNEGSKA come from the germline V gene (reference sequence). The DNA for the CDR3 is TGCAGTGCTAGGCCCTACACCGGGGAGCTGTTTTTT. Translated: CSARPYTGELFF.

Many counts were recorded for this clonotype. The gene calls are TRBV6-4 and TRBJ1-1; D remains ambiguous. CDR3 length: 14 amino acids. The V and J ends lost 7 bases and 7 bases respectively, with 19 bases between them. Germline-derived CDR1 and CDR2 are MRHNA and SNTAGT. The CDR3 coding sequence is TGTGCCAGCAAACGAGGGTATACTAGTGATGAAGCTTTCTTT. This encodes CASKRGYTSDEAFF.

This clonotype was seen ten or more times. The rearrangement links TRBV7-6 to TRBJ2-7; D is tentatively TRBD1 or TRBD2 (6 bases each). Germline V CDR1 and CDR2: SGHVS, FNYEAQ. This CDR3 has 17 amino acids. V gave up 1 base and J gave up 7 bases, with 23 bases separating them. This CDR3 reads CASSLEGGLRLGIEQYF. The DNA of the CDR3 is TGTGCCAGCAGCTTAGAGGGGGGACTGCGACTGGGGATTGAGCAGTACTTC.

This clonotype showed up just a few times. The chain is built from TRBV4-1 and TRBJ1-2; possible D gene TRBD1, 5 bases. This CDR3 region has 16 residues. V lost 3 bases, J lost 0 bases, and 14 bases lay in between. Germline assignment: CDR1 MGHRA and CDR2 YSYEKL. In DNA form, the CDR3 reads TGCGCCAGCAGCCAGCTCGGGACGGACACTAACTATGGCTACACCTTC. Encoded protein: CASSQLGTDTNYGYTF.

The CDR3: CSVEGLAGGSSYEQYF. The CDR3 nucleotides read TGCAGCGTTGAGGGACTAGCGGGAGGGTCCTCCTACGAGCAGTACTTC. The V call is TRBV29-1, the J call TRBJ2-7; 16 bases are shared with TRBD2. The V and J ends lost 3 bases and 0 bases, in that order; junction bases with no gene match: 2. Looked up from germline, CDR1 is SQVTM and CDR2 is ANQGSEA. This CDR3 comprises 16 residues.

In its sample, this clonotype was seen many times. The V gene is TRBV11-2, the J gene TRBJ2-1; 7 bases are a match to TRBD2. In germline, CDR1 is SGHAT, CDR2 FQNNGV. There are 19 residues in the CDR3. V trimming: 2 bases; J trimming: 0 bases; junction bases outside the gene matches: 13. CDR3 in amino acids: CASSLWRLAVTSSYNEQFF. The CDR3 DNA reads as TGTGCCAGCAGCTTATGGCGGCTAGCGGTGACGAGCTCCTACAATGAGCAGTTCTTC.

This clonotype has just a few counts. The chain uses TRBV9 and TRBJ1-3; the D gene is possibly TRBD1 (5 bases). Germline V CDR1 and CDR2: SGDLS, YYNGEE. V lost 0 bases to trimming and J lost 2 bases, with 15 bases between them. This CDR3 contains 17 residues. The CDR3 sequence: CASSVVGTRNPGNTIYF. CDR3 sequence (DNA): TGTGCCAGCAGCGTAGTCGGGACGAGGAACCCTGGAAACACCATATATTTT. Using reference TRBV9 and TRBJ1-3 for the parts outside the CDR3, the full variable domain is DSGVTQTPKHLITATGQRVTLRCSPRSGDLSVYWYQQSLDQGLQFLIQYYNGEERAKGNILERFSAQQFPDLHSELNLSSLELGDSALYFCASSVVGTRNPGNTIYFGEGSWLTVV.

This clonotype was recorded many times. The V gene is TRBV28, the J gene TRBJ2-3; D unclear. The germline V gene encodes CDR1 MDHEN and CDR2 SYDVKM. V was trimmed by 5 bases and J by 5 bases, leaving 11 bases between them. This CDR3 comprises 13 residues. DNA of the CDR3: TGTGCCAGCAGTGTCCCGATGGGAGATACGCAGTATTTT. It yields the protein CASSVPMGDTQYF.

This clonotype came up many times. The chain joins TRBV19 to TRBJ1-1, with TRBD1 matching 12 bases. Trimming took 7 bases from V and 2 from J; bases not matched to a gene: 2. CDR1 and CDR2 (germline): LNHDA, SQIVND (reference sequence). The CDR3 spans 14 residues. CDR3 nucleotides: TGTGCCAGTATCGGGACAGGGGGCAACACTGAAGCTTTCTTT. Its protein is CASIGTGGNTEAFF.

This clonotype was picked up many times. This chain links TRBV7-8 with TRBJ1-1, with TRBD1 matching 8 bases. J lost 1 base, V lost 0 bases, and 7 bases had no gene match. Germline CDR1 SGHVS, CDR2 FQNEAQ. The CDR3 has 17 residues. CDR3 amino acids: CASSLAGQGGTNTEAFF. In DNA form, the CDR3 reads TGTGCCAGCAGCTTAGCAGGACAGGGTGGTACGAACACTGAAGCTTTCTTT.

The chain employs TRBV7-2 and TRBJ2-2, with a weak D call TRBD2 (5 bases). The CDR3 runs to 14 residues. The germline V gene has CDR1 SGHTA and CDR2 FQGNSA. With 7 bases removed from V and 7 bases from J, the gap between germline ends came to 16 bases. CDR3 protein: CASTPGVGSGELFF. CDR3 in DNA: TGTGCCAGCACCCCTGGAGTGGGGAGCGGGGAGCTGTTTTTT.

This clonotype came up many times. This rearrangement joins TRBV11-2 to TRBJ2-1, with 7 bases fitting TRBD2. With 5 bases clipped from V and 3 bases from J, the junction kept 7 bases outside the gene matches. Germline V gene lookup returns CDR1 SGHAT and CDR2 FQNNGV. The CDR3 is 15 amino acids. This CDR3 reads CASSTSASRYNEQFF. DNA of the CDR3: TGTGCCAGCAGCACTAGCGCCTCACGCTACAATGAGCAGTTCTTC.

This sequence joins TRBV19 and TRBJ1-4; TRBD1 matches 8 bases. Germline CDR1 LNHDA, CDR2 SQIVND (reference sequence). CDR3 length: 14 amino acids. Trimming cost V 5 bases and J 10 bases; bases outside gene matches: 9. The CDR3, as DNA: TGTGCCAGTAGTGAGACAGGGGAGTTCTTAAAACTGTTTTTT. Amino acids: CASSETGEFLKLFF.

The chain carries TRBV5-4 and TRBJ2-7; 8 bases fit TRBD1. With V trimmed by 4 bases and J by 5 bases, 2 bases remained unmatched. The CDR3 has 12 amino acids. Germline V gene lookup returns CDR1 SGHNT and CDR2 YYREEE (reference sequence). This chain's CDR3 is CASSDRGDEQYF. The CDR3 DNA sequence: TGTGCCAGCAGCGACAGGGGCGACGAGCAGTACTTC.

This clonotype showed up many times. The CDR3 here is CASSPSGDTQYF. Here the CDR3 DNA reads TGTGCCAGCTCACCCTCGGGAGATACGCAGTATTTT. The V gene is TRBV18, the J gene TRBJ2-3; no reliable D call. The CDR3 covers 12 residues. The germline V gene encodes CDR1 KGHSH and CDR2 LQKENI. V lost 3 bases to trimming and J lost 5 bases, with 6 bases between them.

The chain has TRBV5-1 and TRBJ2-3; D ambiguous. Germline values: CDR1 SGHRS, CDR2 YFSETQ. This CDR3 has 12 residues. V lost 4 bases, J lost 2 bases, and 5 bases lay in between. The CDR3 region is CASSADTDTQYF. The CDR3 region has the DNA TGCGCCAGCAGCGCGGACACAGATACGCAGTATTTT.

Ten or more counts support this clonotype. The chain employs TRBV30 and TRBJ2-2, with D hard to call. Trimming pared 5 bases from V and 5 bases from J, leaving 9 bases between. This CDR3 is built from 12 residues. CDR1 and CDR2 from the germline V gene are GTSNPN and SVGIG (reference sequence). In nucleotides, the CDR3 is TGTGCCTGGGGCATGGAGACCGGGGAGCTGTTTTTT. Amino acid sequence: CAWGMETGELFF.

This clonotype was observed at least ten times. V and J are TRBV7-3 and TRBJ2-3; 8 bases match TRBD2. This CDR3 spans 15 amino acids. J lost 6 bases, V lost 5 bases, and 10 bases had no gene match. Germline V lookup: CDR1 SGHTA, CDR2 FQGTGA. DNA of the CDR3: TGTGCCAGCAGCCTAGCGGGCTCCCGGGCGGATACGCAGTATTTT. Its translation: CASSLAGSRADTQYF.

Points on this clonotype: This CDR3 fails to terminate in the conserved phenylalanine or tryptophan, so it likely reflects a read error. The rearrangement links TRBV18 to TRBJ2-7, with 9 nucleotides matching TRBD1. Germline V gene sequence: CDR1 KGHSH, CDR2 LQKENI. The CDR3 consists of 15 residues. V lost 5 bases, J lost 3 bases, and 8 bases stayed unmatched. This CDR3 is CASSTDRGKIYEQYL. The CDR3 DNA reads TGTGCCAGCTCAACTGACAGGGGGAAGATCTACGAGCAGTACCTC.

This clonotype came up a few times. The chain recombines TRBV5-1 with TRBJ2-5; TRBD2 matches 7 bases. In germline, CDR1 is SGHRS, CDR2 YFSETQ. Germline trimming cut 2 bases from V and 2 bases from J; bases unmatched to any gene: 6. There are 15 residues in the CDR3. CDR3 region: CASSLGSGLQETQYF. The CDR3 coding sequence is TGCGCCAGCAGCTTAGGTAGCGGGCTACAAGAGACCCAGTACTTC. The full variable domain, its missing parts supplied by reference TRBV5-1 and TRBJ2-5, is KAGVTQTPRYLIKTRGQQVTLSCSPISGHRSVSWYQQTPGQGLQFLFEYFSETQRNKGNFPGRFSGRQFSNSRSEMNVSTLELGDSALYLCASSLGSGLQETQYFGPGTRLLVL.

This clonotype has a count of ten or more. V gene TRBV29-1 combines with J gene TRBJ2-2; 10 nucleotides agree with TRBD2. Germline V CDR1 and CDR2: SQVTM, ANQGSEA. CDR3 length: 13 amino acids. The junction had 5 bases not matched to a gene; V was cut back by 7 bases and J by 6 bases. The CDR3 loop is CSATGTSAGELFF. DNA of the CDR3: TGCAGCGCTACCGGGACTAGCGCCGGGGAGCTGTTTTTT.

This clonotype was observed at least ten times. The genes are TRBV7-8 and TRBJ1-1; 7 nucleotides match TRBD1. This CDR3 is built from 15 residues. With 5 bases clipped from V and 2 bases from J, the junction kept 8 bases outside the gene matches. The germline CDR1 and CDR2 sequences are SGHVS and FQNEAQ. The DNA of the CDR3 is TGTGCCAGCAGCCTACAGGGGATCAGAAACACTGAAGCTTTCTTT. Translation: CASSLQGIRNTEAFF.

The rearrangement links TRBV7-9 to TRBJ1-3; TRBD1 matches at 8 bases. Germline CDR1 SEHNR, CDR2 FQNEAQ (reference sequence). This CDR3 is 17 amino acids long. V was pared by 3 bases and J by 0 bases, with 7 bases of the junction left unmatched. The CDR3 region has the DNA TGTGCCAGCAGCTTCACTGACAGGGGTAGCTCTGGAAACACCATATATTTT. Translating gives CASSFTDRGSSGNTIYF.